This T cell receptor beta chain stems from a study of cytomegalovirus exposure and HLA in healthy donors. Whole-study results and caveats: What was likely a sequencing artifact was a cluster of highly shared sequence variants. Some V segments, TRBV6-2 and TRBV6-3 among them, were indistinguishable and were therefore excluded.

This cohort consisted of healthy bone marrow donors. This CDR3 has 14 residues. V was shortened by 5 bases and J by 3 bases, with 13 bases between the two germline ends. The germline V gene encodes CDR1 MDHEN and CDR2 SYDVKM. Researchers ran the PCR with 60 Vbeta and 13 Jbeta primers. Only in-frame clones appear in the TCRdb table, and some are missing; sequencing was by immunoSEQ multiplex PCR. The sample has around 190,000 clones, 78% seen once; the top ten hold roughly an eighth. Note on this clone: Its antigen is unidentified.

The sample consisted of PBMCs. This receptor was taken from a young woman in good health and CMV-seropositive. The rearrangement uses TRBV28 and TRBJ1-1; D is perhaps TRBD1 (6 bases). The CDR3 sequence is CASSPTWTDTEAFF. CDR3 DNA sequence: TGTGCCAGCAGTCCCACGTGGACAGACACTGAAGCTTTCTTT.